The clone carrying this TCR beta chain was picked up one time. The antigen is unknown. Trimming removed 2 bases at V and 2 bases at J, with 7 bases between. Looked up from germline, CDR1 is MGHRA and CDR2 is YSYEKL. The CDR3 runs 14 residues. The sample is drawn from a study of shared clonotypes between healthy human individuals. Study results and limitations: Naive CD4 clonotype sharing across several donors was approximately 5%. What naive subsets generally showed was a larger estimated richness than memory subsets showed.

Per sorted-subset replicate PCR, input was roughly 200 ng DNA, representing 30,000 to 35,000 T cell genomes. Produced via immunoSEQ multiplex PCR; TCRdb's table is partial and in-frame only. The sample carries over 300,000 clones, around 87% recorded once. This TCR came from a man aged 18 to 30 in good health. The chain combines TRBV4-1 with TRBJ2-1; D is undetermined. Source material: memory CD8+ T cells sorted from blood. Stated subset: CD45RO+ cells pooled with CCR7-negative TemRA cells. The CDR3 reads CASSQMSPYNEQFF. In nucleotides, the CDR3 is TGCGCCAGCAGCCAAATGAGCCCCTACAATGAGCAGTTCTTC.